This T cell receptor (beta chain) appears in the sequencing data of a study of T-cell reconstitution after alpha-beta-depleted transplantation in children. Findings and caveats of the study: Surviving recipient T cells and thymic progenitors underlay high day-60 TCRbeta diversity in some patients. Among T cells one year after transplant, newly produced cells accounted for most counts and diversity.

Library preparation (for TCRbeta) was performed with unique molecular identifiers. Via MiXCR, TCRdb re-called the PCR reads, giving one row per CDR3 protein. The sample comprises 300,000 to 400,000 distinct CDR3 sequences, 15% to 20% of which are singletons, and about 41% rests with the top ten. This clonotype was recorded many times. Antigen: not known. CDR3 size: 14 residues. After removal of 6 bases from V and 5 bases from J, the junction contained 4 bases not matched to a gene. This sequence was found in a male patient between 2 and 10 years old who had a stem cell transplant for acute lymphoblastic leukemia, so the T cells may come from the graft donor. The chain couples TRBV12-3 or TRBV12-4 to TRBJ2-5, with 12 positions matching TRBD2. The sequencing here drew on PBMCs, mostly from graft donor cells, taken 360 days after TCRalphabeta/CD19-depleted stem cell transplant. The CDR3 DNA reads TGTGCCAGCAGCCAGACTAGCGGGAGCGAGACCCAGTACTTC. It codes for CASSQTSGSETQYF.